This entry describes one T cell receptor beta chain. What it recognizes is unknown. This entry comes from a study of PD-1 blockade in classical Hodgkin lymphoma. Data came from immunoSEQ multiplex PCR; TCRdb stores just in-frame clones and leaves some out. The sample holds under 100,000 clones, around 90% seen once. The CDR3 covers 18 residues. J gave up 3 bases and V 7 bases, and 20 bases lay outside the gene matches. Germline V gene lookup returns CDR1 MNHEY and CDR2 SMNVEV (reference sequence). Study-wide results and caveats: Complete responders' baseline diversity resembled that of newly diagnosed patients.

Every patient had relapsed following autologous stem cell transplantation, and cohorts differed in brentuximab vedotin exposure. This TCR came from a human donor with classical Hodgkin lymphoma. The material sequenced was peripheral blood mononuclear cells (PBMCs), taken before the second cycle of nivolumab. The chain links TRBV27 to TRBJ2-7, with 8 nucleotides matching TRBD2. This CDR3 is CASTLYPFRGGRIYEQYF. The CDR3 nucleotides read TGTGCCAGCACCCTATACCCCTTTCGCGGGGGGCGAATCTACGAGCAGTACTTC.